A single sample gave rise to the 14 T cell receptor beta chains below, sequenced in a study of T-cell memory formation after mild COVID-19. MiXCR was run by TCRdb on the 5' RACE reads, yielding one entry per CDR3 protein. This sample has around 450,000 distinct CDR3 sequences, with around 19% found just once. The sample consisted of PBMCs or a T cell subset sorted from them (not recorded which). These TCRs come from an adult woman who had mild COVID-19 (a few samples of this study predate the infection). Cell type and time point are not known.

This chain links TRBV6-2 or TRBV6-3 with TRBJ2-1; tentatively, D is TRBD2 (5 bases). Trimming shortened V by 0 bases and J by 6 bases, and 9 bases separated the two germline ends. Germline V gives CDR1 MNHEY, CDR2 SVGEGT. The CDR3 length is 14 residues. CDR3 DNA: TGTGCCAGCAGTTACTCGGACTTGCGCAATGAGCAGTTCTTC. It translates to CASSYSDLRNEQFF.

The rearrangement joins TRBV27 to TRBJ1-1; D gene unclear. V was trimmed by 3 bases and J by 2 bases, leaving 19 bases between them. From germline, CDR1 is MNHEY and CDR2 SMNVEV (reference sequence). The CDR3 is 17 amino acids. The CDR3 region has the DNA TGTGCCAGCAGTTTGAATCAGCGGACTTTCCTAAACACTGAAGCTTTCTTT. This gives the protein CASSLNQRTFLNTEAFF.

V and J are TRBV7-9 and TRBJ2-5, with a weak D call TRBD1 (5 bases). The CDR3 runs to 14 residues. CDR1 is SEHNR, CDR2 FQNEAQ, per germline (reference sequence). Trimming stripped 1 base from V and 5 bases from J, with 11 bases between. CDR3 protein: CASSLVGAFETQYF. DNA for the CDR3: TGTGCCAGCAGCTTAGTTGGGGCATTTGAGACCCAGTACTTC.

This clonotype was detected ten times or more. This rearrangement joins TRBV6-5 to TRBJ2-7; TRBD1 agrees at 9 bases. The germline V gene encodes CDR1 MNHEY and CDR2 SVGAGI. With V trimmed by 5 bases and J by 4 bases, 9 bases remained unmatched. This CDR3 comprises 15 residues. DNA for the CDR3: TGTGCCAGCAGTCCTACAGGGGGCGGTCGGTACGAGCAGTACTTC. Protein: CASSPTGGGRYEQYF.

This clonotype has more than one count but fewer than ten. The CDR3 is CASSTGTHLETQYF. The CDR3 DNA follows: TGTGCCAGCAGCACCGGGACACACTTAGAGACCCAGTACTTC. The chain links TRBV7-7 to TRBJ2-5; possible D gene TRBD1, 6 bases. V shed 5 bases and J shed 4 bases, with 14 bases lying between them. This CDR3 region has 14 residues. Germline CDR1 SSHAT, CDR2 FNYEAQ (reference sequence).

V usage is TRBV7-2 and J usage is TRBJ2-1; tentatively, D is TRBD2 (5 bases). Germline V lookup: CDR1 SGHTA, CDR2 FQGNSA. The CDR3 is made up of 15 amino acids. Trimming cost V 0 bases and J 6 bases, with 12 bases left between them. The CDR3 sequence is CASSLAGVRTNEQFF. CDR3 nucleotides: TGTGCCAGCAGCTTAGCGGGAGTCCGCACCAATGAGCAGTTCTTC. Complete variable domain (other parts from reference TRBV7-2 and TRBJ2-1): GAGVSQSPSNKVTEKGKDVELRCDPISGHTALYWYRQSLGQGLEFLIYFQGNSAPDKSGLPSDRFSAERTGGSVSTLTIQRTQQEDSAVYLCASSLAGVRTNEQFFGPGTRLTVL.

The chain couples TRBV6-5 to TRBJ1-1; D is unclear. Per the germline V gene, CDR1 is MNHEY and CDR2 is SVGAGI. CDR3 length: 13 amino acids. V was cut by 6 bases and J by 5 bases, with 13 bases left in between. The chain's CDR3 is CASSLPGRTEAFF. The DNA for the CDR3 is TGTGCCAGCAGCCTCCCGGGGAGGACTGAAGCTTTCTTT.

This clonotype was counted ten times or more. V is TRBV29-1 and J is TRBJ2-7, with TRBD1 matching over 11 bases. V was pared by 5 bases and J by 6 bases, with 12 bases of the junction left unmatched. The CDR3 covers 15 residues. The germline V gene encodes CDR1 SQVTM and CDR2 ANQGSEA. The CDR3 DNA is TGCAGCGTTTCCGGGACAGGGGGGTTATTCGGCGAGCAGTACTTC. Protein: CSVSGTGGLFGEQYF.

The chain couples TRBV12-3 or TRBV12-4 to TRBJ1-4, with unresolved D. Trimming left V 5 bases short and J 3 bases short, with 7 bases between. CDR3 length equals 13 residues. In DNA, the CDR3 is TGTGCCAGCAGTCAAACGGCTAATGAAAAACTGTTTTTT. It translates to CASSQTANEKLFF.

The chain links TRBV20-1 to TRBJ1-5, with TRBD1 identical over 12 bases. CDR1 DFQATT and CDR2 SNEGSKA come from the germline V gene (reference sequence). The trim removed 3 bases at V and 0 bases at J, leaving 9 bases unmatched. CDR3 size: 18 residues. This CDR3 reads CSARGDRGPENSNQPQHF. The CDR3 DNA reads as TGCAGTGCTAGGGGGGACAGGGGGCCCGAAAATAGCAATCAGCCCCAGCATTTT.

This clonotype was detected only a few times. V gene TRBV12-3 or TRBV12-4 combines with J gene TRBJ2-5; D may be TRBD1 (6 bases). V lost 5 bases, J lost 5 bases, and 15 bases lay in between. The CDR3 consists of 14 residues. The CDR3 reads CASSDDRMGETQYF. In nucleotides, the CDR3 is TGTGCCAGCAGTGACGACAGGATGGGGGAGACCCAGTACTTC.

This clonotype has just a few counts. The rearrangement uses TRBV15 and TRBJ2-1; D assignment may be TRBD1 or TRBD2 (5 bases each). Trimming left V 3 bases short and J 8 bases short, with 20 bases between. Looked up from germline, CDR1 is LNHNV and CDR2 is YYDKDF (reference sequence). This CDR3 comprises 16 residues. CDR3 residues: CATSSAGRDGSYEQFF. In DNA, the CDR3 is TGTGCCACCAGCAGTGCGGGCAGGGATGGGTCGTATGAGCAGTTCTTC.

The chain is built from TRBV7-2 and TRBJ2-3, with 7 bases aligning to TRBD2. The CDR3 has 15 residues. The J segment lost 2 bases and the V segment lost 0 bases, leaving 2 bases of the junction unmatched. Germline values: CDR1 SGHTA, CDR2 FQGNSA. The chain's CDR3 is CASSLAAGPTDTQYF. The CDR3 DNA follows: TGTGCCAGCAGCTTAGCAGCGGGGCCCACAGATACGCAGTATTTT. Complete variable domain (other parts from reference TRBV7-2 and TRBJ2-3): GAGVSQSPSNKVTEKGKDVELRCDPISGHTALYWYRQSLGQGLEFLIYFQGNSAPDKSGLPSDRFSAERTGGSVSTLTIQRTQQEDSAVYLCASSLAAGPTDTQYFGPGTRLTVL.

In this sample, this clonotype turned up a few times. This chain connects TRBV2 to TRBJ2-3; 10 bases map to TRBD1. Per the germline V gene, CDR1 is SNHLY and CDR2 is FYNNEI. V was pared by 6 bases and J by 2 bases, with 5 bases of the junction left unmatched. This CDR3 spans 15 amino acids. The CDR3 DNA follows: TGTGCCAGCAGCTTCGGACAGGGGGACACAGATACGCAGTATTTT. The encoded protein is CASSFGQGDTDTQYF.